The present T cell receptor (beta chain) was sequenced within a study of blood T cell repertoires in COVID-19. In the study's own analysis: Estimation of nucleated cell counts relied on the amplification of reference gene primers. Sequencing used immunoSEQ multiplex PCR; TCRdb keeps in-frame clones, though not all of them. V, J and clone size reflect that table, while D and trimming were determined from the DNA. The data contain 250,000 to 400,000 clones, about 85% of them singletons. Participant age was roughly 18 to 90 years, and participants resided in about two dozen US areas. Assignments of participants to cohorts depended upon their own reported clinical history. Individuals in the exposed group had encountered a COVID-19 case within 2 weeks preceding study entry. Trimming at V came to 4 bases and at J to 5 bases, leaving 5 bases not matched to a gene. Germline loops: CDR1 SGHRS, CDR2 YFSETQ. CDR3 length: 14 residues.

In this sample, this clone turned up once. Sequenced input: PBMCs or T cells enriched from blood (not recorded which). The receptor's source is a woman aged 30 to 39 who had been exposed to COVID-19. The chain recombines TRBV5-1 with TRBJ1-4, with TRBD1 matching 7 bases. The CDR3 sequence is CASSQGTANEKLFF. CDR3 DNA sequence: TGCGCCAGCAGCCAAGGGACAGCAAATGAAAAACTGTTTTTT.